One and the same sample provided the 18 T cell receptor beta chains below, sequenced in a study of blood T cell repertoires in COVID-19. Profiling relied on immunoSEQ multiplex PCR, and the TCRdb table lists in-frame clones only, not all of them. The table includes under 300,000 clones, approximately 88% detected once. The sequenced sample consisted of peripheral blood. All receptors derive from a human donor with COVID-19, enrolled during active disease. The donor label of this sample is uncertain.

The genes are TRBV7-3 and TRBJ2-1; 8 nucleotides align to TRBD1. The V segment lost 3 bases and the J segment 2 bases; nucleotides outside the gene matches: 3. The CDR3 is 15 amino acids. CDR1 is SGHTA and CDR2 is FQGTGA in the germline V gene. The chain's CDR3 is CASSFDRGAYNEQFF. The CDR3 DNA sequence: TGTGCCAGCAGCTTTGACAGGGGAGCCTACAATGAGCAGTTCTTC.

The chain combines TRBV2 with TRBJ2-2, with a possible D match to TRBD1 (6 bases). Germline assignment: CDR1 SNHLY and CDR2 FYNNEI. The CDR3 loop spans 15 amino acids. The V end lost 7 bases, the J end lost 0 bases, and 12 bases lay between the germline ends. The CDR3 protein is CASTLDSANTGELFF. In DNA, the CDR3 is TGTGCCAGCACCTTGGACAGCGCGAACACCGGGGAGCTGTTTTTT.

The chain recombines TRBV6-2 or TRBV6-3 with TRBJ2-7, with 9 bases aligning to TRBD1. The germline gives CDR1 MNHEY, CDR2 SVGEGT. J gave up 2 bases and V 6 bases, and 11 bases lay outside the gene matches. The CDR3 extends over 16 amino acids. The CDR3 is CASSPPPGQGTYEQYF. The CDR3 DNA is TGTGCCAGCAGCCCGCCCCCGGGACAGGGAACCTACGAGCAGTACTTC.

The chain links TRBV5-4 to TRBJ2-3, with TRBD1 matching over 9 bases. The CDR3 runs to 15 residues. Trimming cost V 2 bases and J 2 bases; bases outside gene matches: 3. Germline V gene lookup returns CDR1 SGHNT and CDR2 YYREEE (reference sequence). The CDR3 region is CASSLDRGNTDTQYF. DNA of the CDR3: TGTGCCAGCAGCTTAGACAGGGGGAACACAGATACGCAGTATTTT.

The chain links TRBV10-3 to TRBJ1-4; 7 nucleotides align to TRBD1. Trimming took 6 bases from V and 8 from J; bases not matched to a gene: 3. Germline-derived CDR1 and CDR2 are ENHRY and SYGVKD. The CDR3 consists of 12 residues. The CDR3 is CAIRGTEEKLFF. The CDR3 nucleotides read TGTGCCATCAGAGGGACAGAAGAAAAACTGTTTTTT.

CDR3 protein: CASSLSGVRGLTNEKLFF. CDR3 nucleotide sequence: TGTGCCAGCAGTTTATCTGGGGTCAGGGGCCTAACTAATGAAAAACTGTTTTTT. This rearrangement joins TRBV28 to TRBJ1-4; D may be TRBD1 (6 bases). V lost 1 base and J lost 1, with 16 bases in between. Germline CDR1 and CDR2: MDHEN and SYDVKM. CDR3 size: 18 residues.

V is TRBV27 and J is TRBJ2-3; TRBD2 matches 8 bases. Per the germline V gene, CDR1 is MNHEY and CDR2 is SMNVEV (reference sequence). Germline trimming cut 0 bases from V and 8 bases from J; bases unmatched to any gene: 7. The CDR3 sequence is 15 residues long. The CDR3 nucleotides are TGTGCCAGCAGTTTATCGGGTAGCGGGAAAATTACGCAGTATTTT. This codes for CASSLSGSGKITQYF.

The chain recombines TRBV6-2 or TRBV6-3 with TRBJ2-2, with 13 bases matching TRBD2. The CDR3 is 15 residues long. J gave up 5 bases and V 6 bases, and 3 bases lay outside the gene matches. CDR1 is MNHEY and CDR2 is SVGEGT in the germline V gene. The CDR3: CASSWTSGSTGELFF. CDR3 sequence (DNA): TGTGCCAGCAGCTGGACTAGCGGGAGTACCGGGGAGCTGTTTTTT.

This chain uses TRBV19 with TRBJ2-3; D ambiguous. Germline values: CDR1 LNHDA, CDR2 SQIVND (reference sequence). Trimming shortened V by 3 bases and J by 2 bases, and 9 bases separated the two germline ends. The CDR3 is 14 amino acids. The CDR3 loop reads CASSISGFTDTQYF. The CDR3 nucleotides are TGTGCCAGTAGTATTTCAGGCTTCACAGATACGCAGTATTTT.

This clone showed up just once. The rearrangement joins TRBV20-1 to TRBJ1-1, with a tentative D call TRBD1 (6 bases). The V end lost 3 bases, the J end lost 3 bases, and 11 bases lay between the germline ends. Germline assignment: CDR1 DFQATT and CDR2 SNEGSKA (reference sequence). The CDR3 length is 13 residues. In DNA, the CDR3 is TGCAGTGCTAGTTACAGGGCTGACACTGAAGCTTTCTTT. Protein: CSASYRADTEAFF.

The chain links TRBV10-3 to TRBJ2-1; TRBD2 agrees at 12 bases. CDR1 is ENHRY, CDR2 SYGVKD, per germline. V dropped 6 bases and J dropped 7; count of bases not matched to a gene: 4. The CDR3 contains 14 residues. CDR3 bases: TGTGCCATCAGGGGGACTAGCGGGCCGAATGAGCAGTTCTTC. Translation gives CAIRGTSGPNEQFF.

The chain recombines TRBV21-1 with TRBJ2-2; TRBD1 is the table's D call, not checked against the DNA. TRBV21-1 is marked as a pseudogene. The CDR3 length is 16 residues. CDR3 DNA: TGTGCCAGCAGCAAGACGGCAGGGGATGAGACCGGGGAGCTGTTTTTT. Residues: CASSKTAGDETGELFF.

For this clone: At the DNA level, this CDR3 is encoded by other sequences in the same sample as well. The V gene is TRBV30, the J gene TRBJ1-2, with 7 bases lining up with TRBD1. V shed 0 bases and J 8 bases; nucleotides not matched to a gene: 6. The CDR3 sequence is 13 residues long. Germline CDR1 GTSNPN, CDR2 SVGIG (reference sequence). DNA of the CDR3: TGTGCCTGGAGTGTACAGGGGCAGGGAGGCTACACCTTC. Translation gives CAWSVQGQGGYTF.

The chain employs TRBV30 and TRBJ2-5; the D gene is possibly TRBD1 (6 bases). This CDR3 has 13 residues. Per the germline V gene, CDR1 is GTSNPN and CDR2 is SVGIG (reference sequence). For the CDR3, the DNA is TGTGCTTCACGGGCCAGGGGCCAAGAGACCCAGTACTTC. Its translation: CASRARGQETQYF.

The V call is TRBV6-6, the J call TRBJ2-2; D is possibly TRBD1 (6 bases). The CDR3 covers 16 residues. V was cut by 5 bases and J by 0 bases, with 13 bases left in between. In germline, CDR1 is MNHNY, CDR2 SVGAGI (reference sequence). CDR3 nucleotides: TGTGCCAGCAGTCAAACAGGGAAACCGAACACCGGGGAGCTGTTTTTT. This encodes CASSQTGKPNTGELFF.

The rearrangement links TRBV5-6 to TRBJ2-5; D not certain. Trimming cost V 4 bases and J 5 bases, with 18 bases left between them. This CDR3 is built from 15 residues. In germline, CDR1 is SGHDT, CDR2 YYEEEE. Here the CDR3 reads CASSTSGGGRETQYF. CDR3 DNA: TGTGCCAGCAGCACCTCCGGTGGCGGTAGGGAGACCCAGTACTTC. The variable domain in full, completed from reference TRBV5-6 and TRBJ2-5, reads DAGVTQSPTHLIKTRGQQVTLRCSPKSGHDTVSWYQQALGQGPQFIFQYYEEEERQRGNFPDRFSGHQFPNYSSELNVNALLLGDSALYLCASSTSGGGRETQYFGPGTRLLVL.

The rearrangement links TRBV20-1 to TRBJ2-5; no clear D. The CDR3 consists of 13 residues. The V end lost 3 bases, the J end lost 1 base, and 9 bases lay between the germline ends. Germline V gene lookup returns CDR1 DFQATT and CDR2 SNEGSKA (reference sequence). CDR3 DNA sequence: TGCAGTGCTAGTGGCAGGATCCAAGAGACCCAGTACTTC. Amino acids: CSASGRIQETQYF.

This clone was counted only a few times. V gene TRBV7-6 combines with J gene TRBJ2-5; the match to TRBD2 covers 8 bases. J was trimmed by 5 bases and V by 2 bases; bases with no gene match: 19. Germline CDR1 reads SGHVS; CDR2 reads FNYEAQ. The CDR3 totals 19 residues. The CDR3 nucleotides are TGTGCCAGCAGCTTAAGTGTAAGGGGGACTAGTGAGACAAGGGAGACCCAGTACTTC. Protein sequence: CASSLSVRGTSETRETQYF. The variable domain in full, with the rest retrieved from reference TRBV7-6 and TRBJ2-5, is GAGVSQSPRYKVTKRGQDVALRCDPISGHVSLYWYRQALGQGPEFLTYFNYEAQQDKSGLPNDRFSAERPEGSISTLTIQRTEQRDSAMYRCASSLSVRGTSETRETQYFGPGTRLLVL.